This TCR beta chain was captured by sequencing in a study of blood T cell repertoires in COVID-19. Whole-study context: COVID-19 samples from acute and convalescent phases originated in the United States, Italy and Spain. Sample material is recorded as cDNA or gDNA derived from T cells, B-cell-depleted T cells, or PBMCs.

Source study methods: Amplified reference gene primers provided the basis for estimating nucleated cell counts. Assay: immunoSEQ multiplex PCR; the TCRdb copy retains only in-frame clones and omits some. V and J calls and clone size are given by that table; D and trimming were obtained from the DNA. The sample records 200,000 to 250,000 clones, roughly 83% being singletons. Sequencing was performed on peripheral blood. The sequence was collected from a man older than 75 with acute or convalescent COVID-19.

The DNA of the CDR3 is TGTGCCAGCAGCTTAACGGGTAGCGGGAACTACGAGCAGTACTTC. It specifies CASSLTGSGNYEQYF. The chain uses TRBV7-3 and TRBJ2-7, with 8 nucleotides matching TRBD2. CDR1 is SGHTA, CDR2 FQGTGA, per germline. This CDR3 has 15 residues. The trim removed 0 bases at V and 3 bases at J, leaving 4 bases unmatched.